This TCR beta chain comes out of a study of shared clonotypes between healthy human individuals. Using immunoSEQ multiplex PCR, the repertoire was profiled, and TCRdb retains in-frame clones only, with some absent. The data hold 400,000 to 600,000 clones, with approximately 79% observed a single time. Sequencing input: PBMCs. The sequence was collected from a woman aged 35 to 49 in good health. Some clones in this sample may be carry-over from other donors' samples.

The CDR3 reads CASSLGLAGGRGETQYF. The CDR3 DNA follows: TGTGCCAGCAGCTTGGGGCTAGCGGGAGGCCGGGGGGAGACCCAGTACTTC. This sequence joins TRBV5-4 and TRBJ2-5, with 11 positions matching TRBD2. Germline V gene data show CDR1 as SGHNT and CDR2 as YYREEE (reference sequence). CDR3 length: 17 residues. With 0 bases clipped from V and 5 bases from J, the junction kept 9 bases outside the gene matches.